The 7 T cell receptor beta chains below come from one sample, sequenced in a study. Repertoires were generated with immunoSEQ multiplex PCR, while TCRdb's copy carries only in-frame clones and drops some. The sample contains some 68,000 clones, just under 95% of which appear only once. Material: PBMCs. These receptors came from a middle-aged man with rheumatoid arthritis.

This chain uses TRBV30 with TRBJ2-2; no clear D. Germline CDR1 and CDR2: GTSNPN and SVGIG (reference sequence). CDR3 length: 14 residues. The V gene lost 5 bases and the J gene lost 5 bases, with 15 bases spanning the gap. CDR3 sequence reads: CAWQVEPRTGELFF. The CDR3 DNA sequence: TGTGCCTGGCAGGTAGAACCGCGGACCGGGGAGCTGTTTTTT.

This clone is a singleton in its sample. This chain uses TRBV5-6 with TRBJ1-6; D remains unclear. There are 16 residues in the CDR3. Per the germline V gene, CDR1 is SGHDT and CDR2 is YYEEEE. With 4 bases removed from V and 5 bases from J, the gap between germline ends came to 16 bases. The CDR3 sequence: CASSVNGGPNNSPLHF. CDR3 DNA: TGTGCCAGCAGCGTGAACGGCGGGCCCAATAATTCACCCCTCCACTTT.

Here the CDR3 DNA reads TGTGCCAGCAGAAAACAGGGAGATGAAAAACTGTTTTTT. Amino acids: CASRKQGDEKLFF. The chain carries TRBV28 and TRBJ1-4, with D possibly TRBD1 on 6 matching bases. Germline V gene data show CDR1 as MDHEN and CDR2 as SYDVKM. This CDR3 is 13 amino acids long. V was shortened by 6 bases and J by 6 bases, with 11 bases between the two germline ends. The full variable domain, in which reference TRBV28 and TRBJ1-4 provide the parts outside the CDR3, is DVKVTQSSRYLVKRTGEKVFLECVQDMDHENMFWYRQDPGLGLRLIYFSYDVKMKEKGDIPEGYSVSREKKERFSLILESASTNQTSMYLCASRKQGDEKLFFGSGTQLSVL.

This clone appeared a single time. The chain uses TRBV12-3 or TRBV12-4 and TRBJ1-3, with no clear D. V was clipped by 5 bases and J by 0 bases, with 5 bases between them. The CDR3 covers 13 residues. This chain's CDR3 is CASSRTSGNTIYF. CDR3 DNA: TGTGCCAGCAGTAGGACCTCTGGAAACACCATATATTTT.

The genes are TRBV5-6 and TRBJ1-6; no firm D call. The ends were cut back, 0 bases at V and 7 bases at J, with 14 bases in the middle. The CDR3 is 16 residues long. Germline CDR1 is SGHDT and CDR2 is YYEEEE. CDR3 DNA: TGTGCCAGCAGCTTGGTTTCGGGGTTATCCAATTCACCCCTCCACTTT. The encoded protein is CASSLVSGLSNSPLHF.

The V and J genes are TRBV5-1 and TRBJ1-2, with TRBD1 as a possible D gene (6 bases). With 4 bases removed from V and 7 bases from J, the gap between germline ends came to 17 bases. The CDR3 loop spans 14 amino acids. Germline V gene lookup returns CDR1 SGHRS and CDR2 YFSETQ. CDR3 region: CASSQGEGVVGYTF. For the CDR3, the DNA is TGCGCCAGCAGCCAAGGGGAGGGGGTAGTTGGCTACACCTTC.

V is TRBV5-4 and J is TRBJ2-7; 11 bases align to TRBD2. Germline CDR1 SGHNT, CDR2 YYREEE (reference sequence). With V trimmed by 3 bases and J by 4 bases, 6 bases remained unmatched. The CDR3 sequence is 15 residues long. In nucleotides, the CDR3 is TGTGCCAGCAGCTCATTAGCGGGGGGGCAGTACGAGCAGTACTTC. Residues: CASSSLAGGQYEQYF.